Shown below are 4 T cell receptor beta chains from a single sample sequenced in a study of cytomegalovirus exposure and HLA in healthy donors. PCR employed 60 Vbeta and 13 Jbeta primers. Sequencing was performed with immunoSEQ multiplex PCR; in TCRdb, only in-frame clones are kept and a portion is missing. The sample has about 59,000 clones; approximately 83% are singletons. The material sequenced was PBMCs. These receptors all come from a human donor in good health.

The chain couples TRBV18 to TRBJ1-6, with 10 bases that match TRBD1. Germline lookup yields CDR1 KGHSH and CDR2 LQKENI. Unmatched junction bases numbered 6, after V lost 6 bases and J lost 7 bases. This CDR3 spans 15 amino acids. CDR3 nucleotide sequence: TGTGCCAGCTCTCAAGGGACAGGGGACAATTCACCCCTCCACTTT. Protein: CASSQGTGDNSPLHF.

The chain is built from TRBV6-5 and TRBJ2-3; 9 bases are a match to TRBD2. The CDR3 length is 15 residues. V shed 6 bases and J 2 bases; nucleotides not matched to a gene: 6. The germline V gene has CDR1 MNHEY and CDR2 SVGAGI. Here the CDR3 reads CASRRGGLDTDTQYF. For the CDR3, the DNA is TGTGCCAGCAGGCGGGGGGGCCTAGACACAGATACGCAGTATTTT.

This clone was recorded once. The CDR3 region is CAWGHRADSPLHF. The DNA of the CDR3 is TGTGCCTGGGGACACAGGGCGGATTCACCCCTCCACTTT. The chain is built from TRBV30 and TRBJ1-6; tentatively, D is TRBD1 (6 bases). The CDR3 is 13 residues long. Trimming took off 5 bases at V and 8 bases at J, with 13 bases between the two ends. The germline CDR1 and CDR2 sequences are GTSNPN and SVGIG (reference sequence).

The V gene is TRBV19, the J gene TRBJ2-3, with a weak D call TRBD1 (5 bases). Trimming pared 6 bases from V and 0 bases from J, leaving 7 bases between. The CDR3 covers 13 residues. In germline, CDR1 is LNHDA, CDR2 SQIVND (reference sequence). The CDR3 nucleotides are TGTGCCAGTAGCCAGGGAAGCACAGATACGCAGTATTTT. The encoded protein is CASSQGSTDTQYF.